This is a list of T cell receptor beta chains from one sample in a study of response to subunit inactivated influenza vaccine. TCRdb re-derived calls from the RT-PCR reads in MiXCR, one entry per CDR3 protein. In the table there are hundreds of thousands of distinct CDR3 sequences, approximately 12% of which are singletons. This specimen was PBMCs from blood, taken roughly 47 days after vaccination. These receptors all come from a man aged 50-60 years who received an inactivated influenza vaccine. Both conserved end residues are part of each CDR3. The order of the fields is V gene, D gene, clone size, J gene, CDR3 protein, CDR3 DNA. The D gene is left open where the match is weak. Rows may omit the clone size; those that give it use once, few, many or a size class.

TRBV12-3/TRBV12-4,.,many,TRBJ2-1,CASSGTSHNEQFF,TGTGCCAGCAGTGGAACTAGCCACAATGAGCAGTTCTTC
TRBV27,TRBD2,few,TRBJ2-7,CASRLAGGYEQYF,TGTGCCAGTCGACTAGCGGGAGGGTACGAGCAGTACTTC
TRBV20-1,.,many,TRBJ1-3,CSARGPGDGNTIYF,TGCAGTGCTAGAGGACCCGGAGATGGAAACACCATATATTTT
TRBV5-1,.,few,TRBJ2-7,CASSLYAGAVRGEQYF,TGCGCCAGCAGCTTGTACGCGGGAGCCGTCAGGGGCGAGCAGTACTTC
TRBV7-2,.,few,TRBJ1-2,CASSLISTQRTYGYTF,TGTGCCAGCAGCTTAATCTCAACACAACGGACCTATGGCTACACCTTC
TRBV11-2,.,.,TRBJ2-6,CASSLTVPSSGANVLTF,TGTGCCAGCAGCTTGACAGTTCCTAGCTCTGGGGCCAACGTCCTGACTTTC
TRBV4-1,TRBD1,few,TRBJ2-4,CASSQEGGQGSVALSKNIQYF,TGCGCCAGCAGCCAAGAGGGAGGACAGGGTTCGGTTGCCCTATCCAAAAACATTCAGTACTTC
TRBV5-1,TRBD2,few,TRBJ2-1,CASSPGPGRTSREQFF,TGCGCCAGCAGCCCGGGACCCGGTCGGACTAGTCGTGAGCAGTTCTTC
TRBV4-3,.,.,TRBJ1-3,CASSRNQGSGNTIYF,TGCGCCAGCAGCCGAAACCAGGGTTCTGGAAACACCATATATTTT
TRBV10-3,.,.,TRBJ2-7,CAISESSRSVTTNHEQYF,TGTGCCATCAGTGAGTCGAGTCGGTCCGTTACCACGAACCACGAGCAGTACTTC
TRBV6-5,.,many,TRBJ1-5,CASSFLQGADQPQHF,TGTGCCAGCAGTTTCTTACAGGGAGCGGATCAGCCCCAGCATTTT
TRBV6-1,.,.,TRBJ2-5,CASSEIGTQYF,TGTGCCAGCAGTGAAATTGGGACCCAGTACTTC
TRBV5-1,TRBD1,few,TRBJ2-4,CASSLGQGAINIQYF,TGCGCCAGCAGCTTGGGACAGGGGGCGATAAACATTCAGTACTTC
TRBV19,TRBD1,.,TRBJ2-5,CASSGATGTGQETQYF,TGTGCCAGTAGTGGAGCCACCGGGACAGGACAAGAGACCCAGTACTTC
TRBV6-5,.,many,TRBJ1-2,CASSSSRGFGGNYGYTF,TGTGCCAGCAGTTCCTCCCGGGGATTCGGCGGGAACTATGGCTACACCTTC
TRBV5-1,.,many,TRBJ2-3,CASSLPLSDTQYF,TGCGCCAGCAGCTTGCCTCTTTCCGATACGCAGTATTTT
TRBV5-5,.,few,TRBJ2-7,CASSWAGGARPYEQYF,TGTGCCAGCAGCTGGGCCGGCGGGGCGAGGCCCTACGAGCAGTACTTC
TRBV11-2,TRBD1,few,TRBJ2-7,CASSLGTGTVASYEQYF,TGTGCCAGCAGCTTAGGGACAGGGACCGTTGCGTCCTACGAGCAGTACTTC
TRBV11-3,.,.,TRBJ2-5,CASSSNFQETQYF,TGTGCCAGCAGCTCCAACTTTCAAGAGACCCAGTACTTC
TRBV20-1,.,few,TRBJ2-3,CSARDESGRTDTQYF,TGCAGTGCTAGAGATGAATCGGGGCGGACAGATACGCAGTATTTT
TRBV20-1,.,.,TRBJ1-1,CSALQGLNTEAFF,TGCAGTGCTCTACAGGGATTGAACACTGAAGCCTTCTTT
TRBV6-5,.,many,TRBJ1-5,CASSYDSNQPQHF,TGTGCCAGCAGTTATGACAGCAATCAGCCCCAGCATTTT
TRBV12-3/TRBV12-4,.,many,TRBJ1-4,CASSLRRSTNEKLFF,TGTGCCAGCAGTTTACGCAGGTCAACTAATGAAAAACTGTTTTTT
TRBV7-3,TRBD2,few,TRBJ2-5,CASSSTSGRGGETQYF,TGTGCCAGCAGCTCGACTAGCGGGAGAGGAGGAGAGACCCAGTACTTC
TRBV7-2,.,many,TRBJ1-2,CASSPVPGQSYGYTF,TGTGCCAGCAGCCCCGTCCCGGGACAAAGCTATGGCTACACCTTC
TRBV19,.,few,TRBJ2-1,CASRPLAGRNEQFF,TGTGCCAGTCGCCCCCTGGCGGGACGGAATGAGCAGTTCTTC
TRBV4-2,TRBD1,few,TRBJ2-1,CASRPDRDYNEQFF,TGTGCCAGCAGACCAGACAGGGACTACAATGAGCAGTTCTTC
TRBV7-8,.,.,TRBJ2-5,CASSSPQGGETQYF,TGTGCCAGCAGCTCCCCGCAGGGTGGAGAGACCCAGTACTTC
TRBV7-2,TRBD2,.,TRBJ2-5,CASSPRIAGGPGGTQYF,TGTGCCAGCAGCCCAAGAATAGCGGGAGGGCCAGGGGGGACCCAGTACTTC
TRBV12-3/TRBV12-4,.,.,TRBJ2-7,CASSLVVTLSYEQYF,TGTGCCAGCAGTTTAGTCGTGACTCTATCCTACGAGCAGTACTTC
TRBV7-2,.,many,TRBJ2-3,CASNWVGVTDTQYF,TGTGCCAGCAACTGGGTAGGGGTCACAGATACGCAGTATTTT
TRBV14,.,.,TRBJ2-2,CASSQFRRRGGELFF,TGTGCCAGCAGCCAATTTCGAAGGCGAGGCGGGGAGCTGTTTTTT
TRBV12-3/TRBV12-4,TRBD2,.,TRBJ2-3,CASRLTSGVHTDTQYF,TGTGCCAGCAGGTTGACTAGCGGGGTACACACAGATACGCAGTATTTT
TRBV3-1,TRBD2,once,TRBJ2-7,CASSGTSVGTYEQYF,TGTGCCAGCAGCGGGACTAGTGTAGGGACCTACGAGCAGTACTTC
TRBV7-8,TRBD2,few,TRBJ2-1,CASSPLAGGPNYNEQFF,TGTGCCAGCAGCCCTTTAGCGGGAGGCCCGAACTACAATGAGCAGTTCTTC
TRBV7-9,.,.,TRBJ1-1,CASSPIDSFFQNTEAFF,TGTGCCAGCAGTCCAATCGACAGCTTTTTCCAGAACACTGAAGCTTTCTTT
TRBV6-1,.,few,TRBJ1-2,CASSETQEYYGYTF,TGTGCCAGCAGTGAAACTCAGGAGTACTATGGCTACACCTTC
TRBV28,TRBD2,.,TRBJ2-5,CASTLGLAGGQETQYF,TGTGCCAGCACCCTAGGACTAGCGGGGGGCCAAGAGACCCAGTACTTC
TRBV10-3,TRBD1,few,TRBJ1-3,CAISEKGASGNTIYF,TGTGCCATCAGTGAAAAGGGGGCCTCTGGAAACACCATATATTTT
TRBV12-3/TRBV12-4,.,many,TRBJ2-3,CASRVPSTDTQYF,TGTGCCAGCAGGGTACCAAGCACAGATACGCAGTATTTT
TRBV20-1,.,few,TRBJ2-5,CSASRQGGETQYF,TGCAGTGCGAGCCGGCAGGGAGGAGAGACCCAGTACTTC
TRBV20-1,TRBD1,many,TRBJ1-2,CSARRRGGAPFGGYTF,TGCAGTGCTAGACGTCGAGGGGGCGCCCCTTTTGGTGGCTACACCTTC
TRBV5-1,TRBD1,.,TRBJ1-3,CASSLRGQGVIETGNTIYF,TGCGCCAGCAGCTTGCGCGGACAGGGAGTTATAGAGACCGGAAACACCATATATTTT
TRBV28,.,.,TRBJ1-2,CASSLAERYGYTF,TGTGCCAGCAGTTTGGCGGAACGCTATGGCTACACCTTC
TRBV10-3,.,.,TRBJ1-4,CAISESKSLRAGEKLFF,TGTGCCATCAGTGAGTCGAAGAGTCTTAGGGCCGGTGAAAAACTGTTTTTT
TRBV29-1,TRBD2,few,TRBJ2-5,CSVDLGGLETQYF,TGCAGCGTTGACCTCGGGGGGTTAGAGACCCAGTACTTC